The clone carrying this T cell receptor (beta chain) was observed many times. Its antigen is still unknown. Trimming cost V 0 bases and J 8 bases; bases outside gene matches: 12. This CDR3 is 17 amino acids long. Germline CDR1 SEHNR, CDR2 FQNEAQ (reference sequence). Data came from immunoSEQ multiplex PCR; TCRdb stores just in-frame clones and leaves some out. The sample includes some 150,000 clones, around 91% of them seen just once. The entry originates in a study of T cell responses to AZD1222 COVID-19 vaccine. Study-wide context: Pooled in the analysis were second doses at about 4 or about 12 weeks.

Study-level findings and limits: Only a handful of people who got AZD1222 tested seropositive at baseline. Mapped onto spike, vaccine-associated CD4 TCRs spanned it and were dominant at 160-218 and 743-854. The donor group comprised mostly white British people and more females; the analysis possibly underestimated clonal diversity.

The chain has TRBV7-9 and TRBJ2-2; 7 bases are shared with TRBD1. This sequence was found in an adult in good health. The starting material was peripheral blood, obtained on day 0 of AZD1222 vaccination. CDR3 protein: CASSLATGAWGSGELFF. In DNA form, the CDR3 reads TGTGCCAGCAGCTTAGCCACAGGGGCTTGGGGATCTGGGGAGCTGTTTTTT. Full variable domain (rest looked up from reference TRBV7-9 and TRBJ2-2): DTGVSQNPRHKITKRGQNVTFRCDPISEHNRLYWYRQTLGQGPEFLTYFQNEAQLEKSRLLSDRFSAERPKGSFSTLEIQRTEQGDSAMYLCASSLATGAWGSGELFFGEGSRLTVL.